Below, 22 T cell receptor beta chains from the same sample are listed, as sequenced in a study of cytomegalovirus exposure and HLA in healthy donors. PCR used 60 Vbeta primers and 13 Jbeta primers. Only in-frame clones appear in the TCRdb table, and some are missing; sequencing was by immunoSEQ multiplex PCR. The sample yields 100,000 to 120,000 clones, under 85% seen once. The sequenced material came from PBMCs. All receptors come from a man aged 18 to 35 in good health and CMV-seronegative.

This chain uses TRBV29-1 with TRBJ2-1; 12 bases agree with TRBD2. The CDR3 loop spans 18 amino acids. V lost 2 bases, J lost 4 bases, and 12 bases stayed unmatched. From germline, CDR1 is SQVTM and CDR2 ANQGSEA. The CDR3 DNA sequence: TGCAGCGTTGAACCCCCTTTCAGGACTAGCGGGACTTACAATGAGCAGTTCTTC. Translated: CSVEPPFRTSGTYNEQFF.

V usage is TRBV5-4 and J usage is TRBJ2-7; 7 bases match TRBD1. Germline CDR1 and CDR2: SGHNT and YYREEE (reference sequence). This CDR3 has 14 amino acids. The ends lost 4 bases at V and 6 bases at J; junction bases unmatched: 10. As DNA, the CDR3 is TGTGCCAGCAGCGTAACCGGGACAGCGATCGAGCAGTACTTC. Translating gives CASSVTGTAIEQYF.

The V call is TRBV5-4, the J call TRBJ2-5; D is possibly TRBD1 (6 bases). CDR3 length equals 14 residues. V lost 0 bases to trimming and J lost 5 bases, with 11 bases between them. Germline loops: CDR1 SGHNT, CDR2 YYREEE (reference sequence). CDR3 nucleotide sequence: TGTGCCAGCAGCTTGGGGGACACCACCGAGACCCAGTACTTC. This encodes CASSLGDTTETQYF.

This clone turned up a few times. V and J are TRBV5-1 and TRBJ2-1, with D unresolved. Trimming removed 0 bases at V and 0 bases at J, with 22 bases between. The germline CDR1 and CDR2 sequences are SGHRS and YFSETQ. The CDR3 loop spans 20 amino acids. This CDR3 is CASSLAPPSHLANSYNEQFF. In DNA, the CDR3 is TGCGCCAGCAGCTTGGCCCCCCCGAGCCACCTTGCAAACTCCTACAATGAGCAGTTCTTC.

CDR3 sequence (DNA): TGCGCCAGCAGCCATCATGGGACAGGGGAAAAACTGTTTTTT. It codes for CASSHHGTGEKLFF. The chain combines TRBV4-3 with TRBJ1-4, with 9 nucleotides matching TRBD1. J was trimmed by 8 bases and V by 3 bases; bases with no gene match: 4. The CDR3 runs 14 residues. CDR1 and CDR2 (germline): LGHNA, YSLEER.

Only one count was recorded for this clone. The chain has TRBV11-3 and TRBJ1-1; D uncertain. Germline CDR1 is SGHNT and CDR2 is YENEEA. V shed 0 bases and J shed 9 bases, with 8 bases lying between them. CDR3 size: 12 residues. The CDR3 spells CASSLEQPKAFF. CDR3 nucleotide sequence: TGTGCCAGCAGCTTAGAACAGCCTAAAGCTTTCTTT.

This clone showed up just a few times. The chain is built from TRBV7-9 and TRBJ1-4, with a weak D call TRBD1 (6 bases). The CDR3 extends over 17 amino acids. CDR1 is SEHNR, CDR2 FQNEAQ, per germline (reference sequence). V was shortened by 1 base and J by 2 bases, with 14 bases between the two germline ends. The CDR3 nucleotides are TGTGCCAGCAGCTTAGGGAACAGGGTTGGTACTAATGAAAAACTGTTTTTT. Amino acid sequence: CASSLGNRVGTNEKLFF.

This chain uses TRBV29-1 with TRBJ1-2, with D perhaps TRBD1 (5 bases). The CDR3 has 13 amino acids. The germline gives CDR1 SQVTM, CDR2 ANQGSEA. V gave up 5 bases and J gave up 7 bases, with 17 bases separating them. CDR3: CSVLGAITGGYTF. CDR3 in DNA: TGCAGCGTTCTAGGGGCCATAACGGGTGGCTACACCTTC.

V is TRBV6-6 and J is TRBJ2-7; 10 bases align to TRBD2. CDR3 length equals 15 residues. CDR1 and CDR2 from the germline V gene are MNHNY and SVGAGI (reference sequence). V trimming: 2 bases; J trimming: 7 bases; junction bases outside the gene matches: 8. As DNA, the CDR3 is TGTGCCAGCAGTTACGTCCTAGCGGGAGAGGGGGAGCAGTACTTC. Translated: CASSYVLAGEGEQYF.

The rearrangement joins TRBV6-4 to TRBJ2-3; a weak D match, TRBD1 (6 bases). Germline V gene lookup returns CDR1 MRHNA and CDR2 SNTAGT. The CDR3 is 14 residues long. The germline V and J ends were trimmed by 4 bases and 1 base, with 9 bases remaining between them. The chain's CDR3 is CASSGTARTDTQYF. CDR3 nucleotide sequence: TGTGCCAGCAGTGGGACAGCCCGCACAGATACGCAGTATTTT.

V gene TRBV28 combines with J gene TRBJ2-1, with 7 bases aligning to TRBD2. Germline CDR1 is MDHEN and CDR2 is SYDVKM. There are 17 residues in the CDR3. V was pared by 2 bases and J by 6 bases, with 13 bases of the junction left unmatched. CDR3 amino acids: CASSLTLGREYVNEQFF. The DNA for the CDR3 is TGTGCCAGCAGTTTAACTTTGGGGCGGGAGTACGTCAATGAGCAGTTCTTC.

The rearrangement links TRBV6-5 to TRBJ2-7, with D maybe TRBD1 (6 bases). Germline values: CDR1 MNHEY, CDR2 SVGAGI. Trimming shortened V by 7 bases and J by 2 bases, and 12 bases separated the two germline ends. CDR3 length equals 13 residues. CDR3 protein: CASKRQAAYEQYF. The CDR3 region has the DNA TGTGCCAGCAAGCGACAGGCCGCCTACGAGCAGTACTTC.

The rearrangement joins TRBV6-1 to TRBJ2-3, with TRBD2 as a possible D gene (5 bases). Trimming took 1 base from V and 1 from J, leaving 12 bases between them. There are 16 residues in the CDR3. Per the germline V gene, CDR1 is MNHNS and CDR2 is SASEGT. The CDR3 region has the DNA TGTGCCAGCAGTGAAGGCCGGGATTGGGGCACAGATACGCAGTATTTT. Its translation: CASSEGRDWGTDTQYF.

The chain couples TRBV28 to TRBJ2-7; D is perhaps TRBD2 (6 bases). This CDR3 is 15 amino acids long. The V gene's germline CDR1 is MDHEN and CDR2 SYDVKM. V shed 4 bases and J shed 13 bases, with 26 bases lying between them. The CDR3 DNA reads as TGTGCCAGCAGTTCTACCGGGACTGGAGCTTGGGCCCCCTACTTC. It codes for CASSSTGTGAWAPYF.

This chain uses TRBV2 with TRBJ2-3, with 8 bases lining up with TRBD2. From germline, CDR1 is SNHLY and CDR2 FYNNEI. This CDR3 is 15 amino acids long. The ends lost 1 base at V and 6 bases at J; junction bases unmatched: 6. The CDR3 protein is CASSEGGLGKDTQYF. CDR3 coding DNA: TGTGCCAGCAGTGAAGGGGGACTAGGGAAGGATACGCAGTATTTT.

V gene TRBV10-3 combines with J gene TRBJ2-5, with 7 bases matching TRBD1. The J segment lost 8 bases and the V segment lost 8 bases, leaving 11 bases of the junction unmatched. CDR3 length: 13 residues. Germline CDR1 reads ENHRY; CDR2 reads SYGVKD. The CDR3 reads CAIGEGAPETQYF. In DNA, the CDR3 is TGTGCCATCGGCGAGGGGGCTCCGGAAACCCAGTACTTC.

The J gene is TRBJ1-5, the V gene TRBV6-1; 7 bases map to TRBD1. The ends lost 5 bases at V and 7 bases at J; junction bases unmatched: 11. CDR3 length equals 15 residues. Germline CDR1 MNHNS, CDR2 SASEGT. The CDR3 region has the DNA TGTGCCAGCAGTCCCAGTGACAGGGAATGGCAGCCCCAGCATTTT. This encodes CASSPSDREWQPQHF.

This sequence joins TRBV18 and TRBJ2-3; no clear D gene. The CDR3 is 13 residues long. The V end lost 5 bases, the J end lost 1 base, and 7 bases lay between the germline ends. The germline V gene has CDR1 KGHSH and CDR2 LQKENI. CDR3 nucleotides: TGTGCCAGCTCAAAGCCTGGCACAGATACGCAGTATTTT. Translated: CASSKPGTDTQYF.

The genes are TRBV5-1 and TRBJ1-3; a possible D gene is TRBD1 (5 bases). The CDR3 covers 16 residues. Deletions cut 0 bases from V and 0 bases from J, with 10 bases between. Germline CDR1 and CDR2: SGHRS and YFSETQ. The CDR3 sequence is CASSLGTDTSGNTIYF. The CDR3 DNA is TGCGCCAGCAGCTTGGGGACGGACACCTCTGGAAACACCATATATTTT.

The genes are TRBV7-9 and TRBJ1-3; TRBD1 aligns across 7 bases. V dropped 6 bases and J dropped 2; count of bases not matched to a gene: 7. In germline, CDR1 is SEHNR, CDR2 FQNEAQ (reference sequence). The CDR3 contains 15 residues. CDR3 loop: CASRRATGTGNTIYF. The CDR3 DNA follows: TGTGCCAGCAGGAGGGCGACAGGGACTGGAAACACCATATATTTT.

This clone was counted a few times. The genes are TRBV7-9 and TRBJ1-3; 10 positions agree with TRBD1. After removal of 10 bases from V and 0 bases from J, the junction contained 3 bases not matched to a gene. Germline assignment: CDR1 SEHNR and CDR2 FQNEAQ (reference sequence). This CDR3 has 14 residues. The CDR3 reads CATRTGGSGNTIYF. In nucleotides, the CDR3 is TGTGCCACCAGGACAGGGGGCTCTGGAAACACCATATATTTT.

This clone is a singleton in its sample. The CDR3 region is CASSQGLSGVHNEQFF. CDR3 nucleotide sequence: TGCGCCAGCAGCCAAGGCCTGAGCGGAGTACACAATGAGCAGTTCTTC. The rearrangement uses TRBV4-3 and TRBJ2-1, with TRBD2 as a possible D gene (5 bases). This CDR3 has 16 residues. Germline CDR1 and CDR2: LGHNA and YSLEER. The V end lost 1 base, the J end lost 5 bases, and 15 bases lay between the germline ends.